This passage covers 19 T cell receptor beta chains from one sample sequenced in a study of blood T cell repertoires in COVID-19. Generated by immunoSEQ multiplex PCR, the TCRdb table keeps only in-frame clones and is missing some. The table has under 200,000 clones, roughly 90% seen once; the top ten hold almost 5%. The sequenced material came from peripheral blood. These receptors all stem from a man younger than 35 with COVID-19, enrolled during active disease.

The rearrangement uses TRBV7-9 and TRBJ2-1, with D tentatively TRBD1 (5 bases). The CDR3 contains 14 residues. Trimming removed 2 bases at V and 7 bases at J, with 12 bases between. Germline V gives CDR1 SEHNR, CDR2 FQNEAQ (reference sequence). The CDR3 loop reads CASSLLSQGNEQFF. CDR3 DNA: TGTGCCAGCAGCTTACTGTCTCAGGGAAATGAGCAGTTCTTC.

The genes are TRBV11-3 and TRBJ2-7, with D hard to call. Germline V gives CDR1 SGHNT, CDR2 YENEEA. The CDR3 contains 16 residues. Trimming removed 0 bases from V and 0 bases from J, with 12 bases in between. This CDR3 reads CASSLDVEWSSYEQYF. The DNA for the CDR3 is TGTGCCAGCAGCTTAGATGTGGAATGGAGCTCCTACGAGCAGTACTTC.

The chain employs TRBV9 and TRBJ1-6; no definite D call. The V end lost 2 bases, the J end lost 10 bases, and 10 bases lay between the germline ends. The CDR3 runs to 13 residues. The germline CDR1 and CDR2 sequences are SGDLS and YYNGEE. CDR3 sequence: CASSVEGGSPLHF. The CDR3 DNA reads TGTGCCAGCAGCGTCGAGGGTGGATCACCCCTCCACTTT. Full variable domain (remainder filled in from reference TRBV9 and TRBJ1-6): DSGVTQTPKHLITATGQRVTLRCSPRSGDLSVYWYQQSLDQGLQFLIQYYNGEERAKGNILERFSAQQFPDLHSELNLSSLELGDSALYFCASSVEGGSPLHFGNGTRLTVT.

V and J are TRBV7-9 and TRBJ2-7; D perhaps matches TRBD1 (6 bases). This CDR3 has 14 residues. Trimming removed 5 bases from V and 2 bases from J, with 13 bases in between. Germline V gene lookup returns CDR1 SEHNR and CDR2 FQNEAQ (reference sequence). In nucleotides, the CDR3 is TGTGCCAGCAGCGGACGGACAGACACCTACGAGCAGTACTTC. This sequence encodes CASSGRTDTYEQYF. The full variable domain, in which reference TRBV7-9 and TRBJ2-7 provide the parts outside the CDR3, is DTGVSQNPRHKITKRGQNVTFRCDPISEHNRLYWYRQTLGQGPEFLTYFQNEAQLEKSRLLSDRFSAERPKGSFSTLEIQRTEQGDSAMYLCASSGRTDTYEQYFGPGTRLTVT.

In this sample, this clone turned up once. The V and J genes are TRBV10-3 and TRBJ1-2; 8 nucleotides line up with TRBD1. Germline V CDR1 and CDR2: ENHRY, SYGVKD. The ends lost 3 bases at V and 2 bases at J; junction bases unmatched: 17. CDR3 length equals 19 residues. CDR3 in amino acids: CAISEHILRTGQANYGYTF. In DNA form, the CDR3 reads TGTGCCATCAGTGAACACATATTACGTACGGGACAGGCGAACTATGGCTACACCTTC.

In this sample, this clone turned up once. The chain carries TRBV29-1 and TRBJ2-7; 9 bases match TRBD2. The germline V gene encodes CDR1 SQVTM and CDR2 ANQGSEA. This CDR3 has 12 amino acids. The V and J ends lost 6 bases and 6 bases, in that order; junction bases with no gene match: 6. For the CDR3, the DNA is TGCAGCGTGGGGACTAGCAGGGGCGAGCAGTACTTC. Protein sequence: CSVGTSRGEQYF.

This chain uses TRBV30 with TRBJ2-2; TRBD1 might be the D (6 bases). The CDR3 is 12 amino acids. The V end was cut by 5 bases, the J end by 5 bases, with 9 bases between. The V gene's germline CDR1 is GTSNPN and CDR2 SVGIG (reference sequence). This CDR3 is CAWSQGTGELFF. The CDR3, as DNA: TGTGCCTGGTCCCAGGGGACCGGGGAGCTGTTTTTT.

By sample share, this clone is medium-sized. This sequence joins TRBV7-9 and TRBJ1-5, with no clear D. CDR3 length equals 13 residues. Trimming pared 1 base from V and 4 bases from J, leaving 5 bases between. Germline loops: CDR1 SEHNR, CDR2 FQNEAQ (reference sequence). CDR3 nucleotide sequence: TGTGCCAGCAGCTTAGGCGTTAATCAGCCCCAGCATTTT. Protein: CASSLGVNQPQHF. The complete variable domain, with remaining parts taken from reference TRBV7-9 and TRBJ1-5, reads DTGVSQNPRHKITKRGQNVTFRCDPISEHNRLYWYRQTLGQGPEFLTYFQNEAQLEKSRLLSDRFSAERPKGSFSTLEIQRTEQGDSAMYLCASSLGVNQPQHFGDGTRLSIL.

The rearrangement joins TRBV11-2 to TRBJ1-2; D is ambiguous. This CDR3 is built from 11 residues. Trimming stripped 5 bases from V and 13 bases from J, with 14 bases between. CDR1 is SGHAT and CDR2 is FQNNGV in the germline V gene. The CDR3 spells CASSLNTLATF. The CDR3 bases are TGTGCCAGCAGCCTCAACACCCTGGCCACCTTC.

There are many counts of this clone. The V and J genes are TRBV5-1 and TRBJ1-1, with 7 bases identical to TRBD1. Losses at the gene ends were 4 bases for V and 5 bases for J; bases not matched to a gene: 5. The CDR3 runs 13 residues. CDR1 is SGHRS, CDR2 YFSETQ, per germline. CDR3 in amino acids: CASSPTGRTEAFF. The CDR3 coding sequence is TGCGCCAGCAGCCCGACAGGGAGGACTGAAGCTTTCTTT.

This clone has a single count. This chain connects TRBV30 to TRBJ1-2, with 12 bases that match TRBD1. The CDR3 length is 16 residues. V lost 4 bases and J lost 4; bases outside the gene matches: 10. CDR1 GTSNPN and CDR2 SVGIG come from the germline V gene (reference sequence). CDR3: CAWTPGQGAHFYGYTF. CDR3 bases: TGTGCCTGGACCCCGGGACAGGGGGCGCATTTCTATGGCTACACCTTC.

The chain uses TRBV6-5 and TRBJ2-7; 13 positions agree with TRBD2. The V and J ends lost 6 bases and 4 bases, in that order; junction bases with no gene match: 6. This CDR3 has 15 amino acids. Germline V gene sequence: CDR1 MNHEY, CDR2 SVGAGI. Here the CDR3 DNA reads TGTGCCAGCAGGGGACTAGCGGGAAGTTCGTACGAGCAGTACTTC. Its translation is CASRGLAGSSYEQYF.

The chain carries TRBV4-2 and TRBJ2-7; tentatively, D is TRBD2 (6 bases). The CDR3 sequence is 15 residues long. The ends were cut back, 2 bases at V and 3 bases at J, with 14 bases in the middle. Germline V lookup: CDR1 LGHNA, CDR2 YNFKEQ. DNA of the CDR3: TGTGCCAGCAGCCAACCGGGACTTAACCTCTACGAGCAGTACTTC. This encodes CASSQPGLNLYEQYF.

Only a few counts were recorded for this clone. The rearrangement joins TRBV27 to TRBJ2-2; D perhaps matches TRBD1 (6 bases). Germline V gene lookup returns CDR1 MNHEY and CDR2 SMNVEV (reference sequence). V gave up 7 bases and J gave up 6 bases, with 15 bases separating them. The CDR3 totals 14 residues. The CDR3 protein is CASNHQTGSGELFF. The CDR3 nucleotides read TGTGCCAGCAATCACCAAACAGGGTCCGGGGAGCTGTTTTTT.

The CDR3 sequence: CASRTRGEAPYNEQFF. In nucleotides, the CDR3 is TGTGCCAGCAGAACCCGAGGGGAGGCCCCCTACAATGAGCAGTTCTTC. The chain uses TRBV6-6 and TRBJ2-1, with D tentatively TRBD2 (6 bases). Germline V gene lookup returns CDR1 MNHNY and CDR2 SVGAGI (reference sequence). The CDR3 is made up of 16 amino acids. V lost 6 bases, J lost 2 bases, and 17 bases lay in between.

This rearrangement joins TRBV7-8 to TRBJ1-1, with D hard to call. The CDR3 is 13 amino acids. CDR1 is SGHVS, CDR2 FQNEAQ, per germline. Trimming removed 1 base at V and 6 bases at J, with 9 bases between. CDR3 in amino acids: CASSLGGISEAFF. The CDR3, as DNA: TGTGCCAGCAGCTTAGGAGGGATCTCTGAAGCTTTCTTT.

This chain uses TRBV18 with TRBJ2-7; 7 nucleotides line up with TRBD1. CDR1 and CDR2 from the germline V gene are KGHSH and LQKENI. The CDR3 spans 11 residues. V shed 5 bases and J 7 bases; nucleotides not matched to a gene: 2. The CDR3 coding sequence is TGTGCCAGCTCAAAACAGGGGGAGCAGTACTTC. This sequence encodes CASSKQGEQYF.

The chain links TRBV6-2 or TRBV6-3 to TRBJ1-2; 12 bases fit TRBD1. CDR1 is MNHEY, CDR2 SVGEGT, per germline. V was clipped by 6 bases and J by 8 bases; unmatched bases: 7. This CDR3 contains 14 residues. The DNA of the CDR3 is TGTGCCAGCAGCGCCGGGACAGGGGGCGGAGGCTACACCTTC. This encodes CASSAGTGGGGYTF.

This chain uses TRBV9 with TRBJ2-1; 8 positions match TRBD2. CDR1 and CDR2 (germline): SGDLS, YYNGEE. The CDR3 sequence is 14 residues long. V shed 4 bases, J shed 7 bases, and the junction held 7 bases outside the gene matches. In DNA form, the CDR3 reads TGTGCCAGCAGCCGGGAGGGGTTGGGAAATGAGCAGTTCTTC. This codes for CASSREGLGNEQFF.